This record covers a single T cell receptor beta chain. Its antigen target is currently unknown. Per-nucleotide qualities are absent, and no much larger clonotype sits a single base away. This record belongs to a study of T cells in Graves' hyperthyroidism and ophthalmopathy (dated by TCRdb to between 2017 and 2020). Background on the whole study: Peripheral blood was sampled at the time of initial diagnosis, prior to any treatment. To identify TCR V-J signatures that set the groups apart, the researchers used a discovery cohort of about a hundred patients, made up of 43 with Graves' ophthalmopathy and about 60 with stable Graves' hyperthyroidism. Whether ophthalmopathy could be predicted prospectively was tested in an independent validation cohort made up of about 20 hyperthyroidism patients plus 17 patients who later progressed to ophthalmopathy. The 90 or so discovery patients were randomly split 7:3 into training and test sets. The study also compared thyroid tissue and blood T-cell repertoires from a handful of Graves' hyperthyroidism patients. After blood sampling, hyperthyroidism patients were treated with methimazole at a starting dose of 30 mg daily, and ophthalmopathy patients were treated with high-dose intravenous methylprednisolone. TCR Vbeta CDR3 sequencing of 120 to 150 peripheral blood samples (43 ophthalmopathy, 75 or so hyperthyroidism and roughly 17 progressor patients) is reported in the paper. Study-wide findings and limitations: In validation, the model predicted progression to ophthalmopathy with approximately 69% sensitivity and around 72% specificity, a median of approximately 6.7 months before onset. Most expanded thyroid clonotypes (frequency above 0.001) were also found in blood, which suggests that blood repertoires may mirror thyroid immune responses. No statistical method was used to fix the sample size in advance, and group allocation was not hidden from the investigators. In cross-validation, a model built on a 13 V-J signature told ophthalmopathy apart from stable hyperthyroidism with about 90% sensitivity and roughly 81% specificity, and in testing the same model reached 80%/75%.

A patient counted as having stable Graves' hyperthyroidism if no progression to ophthalmopathy occurred over 18 months of follow-up. Hyperthyroidism patients were aged 18 to 65 years and newly diagnosed, with disease duration of less than 2 months. The study excluded patients with uncontrolled infections, other autoimmune diseases, pregnancy or lactation. Diagnoses were based on clinical symptoms, serum thyroxine and TRAb, thyroid ultrasound and orbital computed tomography. Ficoll-Paque density gradient centrifugation was used to isolate PBMCs from approximately 10 ml of fresh peripheral blood. Total RNA was extracted using Trizol reagent, and RNA quality was assessed on an Agilent 2100 Bioanalyzer. The TCR beta CDR3 regions were amplified from the RNA transcripts. For the first round of RT-PCR on the TCR CDR3, the HTBI primer set was used together with the Qiagen OneStep RT-PCR kit. The libraries were constructed in a second round of multiplex PCR and then size-selected and purified. Paired-end sequencing of the libraries was performed with 100 bp reads on an Illumina HiSeq2000. The published analysis was carried out like this. SOAPnuke was used to process the raw data, removing reads that contained adapters or uncalled bases, had a mean Phred below 15, or lacked an exact match to the constant primer or identifier. High-quality paired reads were merged with COPE v1.2.5, and unique nucleotide sequences were defined as clonotypes. Clonotypes were aligned to IMGT TRBV, TRBD and TRBJ reference segments using MiTCR v1.1. Analysis was restricted to V-J combinations with a frequency above 0.0001, which covered 98% to 99.2% of repertoires. A TCS score was defined as the ratio of F50 (clonal expansion) to E x V (chaos), with BLOSUM62-based TCRdist applied between CDR3 peptides within each V-J. Welch's t-statistics and random forest reduced several hundred V-J features to roughly 13, which were used in a naive Bayes classifier (R e1071). Through fastp at Q25 and MiXCR, TCRdb rebuilt clones from the public reads, retaining in-frame beta chains. All rows with the same CDR3 protein become a single entry with the most common DNA and genes. TCRdb, not the authors, supplied the V and J calls. The sample records approximately 710,000 distinct CDR3 sequences, around a sixth of which are singletons. The ten largest clones add up to 15% to 18% of the sample.

CDR1 MDHEN and CDR2 SYDVKM were looked up in the germline V gene. V sheds 2 bases and J sheds 3 bases, leaving 6 bases between their ends. The CDR3 spans 13 residues, from the cysteine through the phenylalanine. The sequence is cut down to CDR3 DNA, 39 bases in frame from base 1. The sequence derives from a man in his forties or fifties with Graves' hyperthyroidism. The rearranged segments are TRBV28 and TRBJ2-3; the D gene remains uncertain. Sequencing was carried out using blood. The CDR3 has the sequence CASSLSETDTQYF. The nucleotide sequence is TGTGCCAGCAGTTTAAGCGAAACAGATACGCAGTATTTT.